This T cell receptor beta chain was captured by sequencing in a study of blood T cell repertoires in COVID-19. Turning to the study itself: The study drew acute and convalescent COVID-19 samples from the United States, Italy and Spain. PBMCs, B-cell-depleted T cells, or T cells were the source of the cDNA or gDNA that made up the material.

This CDR3 has 12 residues. Per the germline V gene, CDR1 is LNHDA and CDR2 is SQIVND (reference sequence). The V gene end was trimmed by 5 bases and the J gene end by 4 bases; junction bases not matched to a gene: 1. Original methodology: Reference gene primer amplification in the assay estimated nucleated cell counts. TCRdb's copy holds only in-frame clones and misses some; the assay was immunoSEQ multiplex PCR. D and trimming come from the DNA, and the V and J calls and clone size come from that table. The sample lists 200,000 to 250,000 clones, 84% occurring once. The TCR was taken from a man under 40 with active or convalescent COVID-19. The chain employs TRBV19 and TRBJ1-1, with TRBD1 matching 7 bases. Sequences were obtained from peripheral blood. The CDR3 region is CASSPGGTEAFF. CDR3 nucleotide sequence: TGTGCCAGTAGTCCAGGGGGCACTGAAGCTTTCTTT. The full variable domain, in which reference TRBV19 and TRBJ1-1 provide the parts outside the CDR3, is DGGITQSPKYLFRKEGQNVTLSCEQNLNHDAMYWYRQDPGQGLRLIYYSQIVNDFQKGDIAEGYSVSREKKESFPLTVTSAQKNPTAFYLCASSPGGTEAFFGQGTRLTVV.